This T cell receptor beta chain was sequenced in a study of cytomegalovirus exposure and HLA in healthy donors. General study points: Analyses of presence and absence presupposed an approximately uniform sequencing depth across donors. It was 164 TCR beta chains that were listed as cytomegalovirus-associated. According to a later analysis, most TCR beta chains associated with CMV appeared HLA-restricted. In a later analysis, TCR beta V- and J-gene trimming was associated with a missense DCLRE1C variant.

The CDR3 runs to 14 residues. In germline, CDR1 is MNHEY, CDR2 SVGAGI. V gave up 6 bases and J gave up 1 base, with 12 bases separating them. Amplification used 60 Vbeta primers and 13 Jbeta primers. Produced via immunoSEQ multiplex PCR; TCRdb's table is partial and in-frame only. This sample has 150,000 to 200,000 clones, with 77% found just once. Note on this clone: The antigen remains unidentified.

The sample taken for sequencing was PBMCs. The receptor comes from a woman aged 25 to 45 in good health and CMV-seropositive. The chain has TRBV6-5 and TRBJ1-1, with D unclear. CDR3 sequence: CASSSSRTNTEAFF. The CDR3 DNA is TGTGCCAGCAGCTCTAGTAGAACGAACACTGAAGCTTTCTTT.